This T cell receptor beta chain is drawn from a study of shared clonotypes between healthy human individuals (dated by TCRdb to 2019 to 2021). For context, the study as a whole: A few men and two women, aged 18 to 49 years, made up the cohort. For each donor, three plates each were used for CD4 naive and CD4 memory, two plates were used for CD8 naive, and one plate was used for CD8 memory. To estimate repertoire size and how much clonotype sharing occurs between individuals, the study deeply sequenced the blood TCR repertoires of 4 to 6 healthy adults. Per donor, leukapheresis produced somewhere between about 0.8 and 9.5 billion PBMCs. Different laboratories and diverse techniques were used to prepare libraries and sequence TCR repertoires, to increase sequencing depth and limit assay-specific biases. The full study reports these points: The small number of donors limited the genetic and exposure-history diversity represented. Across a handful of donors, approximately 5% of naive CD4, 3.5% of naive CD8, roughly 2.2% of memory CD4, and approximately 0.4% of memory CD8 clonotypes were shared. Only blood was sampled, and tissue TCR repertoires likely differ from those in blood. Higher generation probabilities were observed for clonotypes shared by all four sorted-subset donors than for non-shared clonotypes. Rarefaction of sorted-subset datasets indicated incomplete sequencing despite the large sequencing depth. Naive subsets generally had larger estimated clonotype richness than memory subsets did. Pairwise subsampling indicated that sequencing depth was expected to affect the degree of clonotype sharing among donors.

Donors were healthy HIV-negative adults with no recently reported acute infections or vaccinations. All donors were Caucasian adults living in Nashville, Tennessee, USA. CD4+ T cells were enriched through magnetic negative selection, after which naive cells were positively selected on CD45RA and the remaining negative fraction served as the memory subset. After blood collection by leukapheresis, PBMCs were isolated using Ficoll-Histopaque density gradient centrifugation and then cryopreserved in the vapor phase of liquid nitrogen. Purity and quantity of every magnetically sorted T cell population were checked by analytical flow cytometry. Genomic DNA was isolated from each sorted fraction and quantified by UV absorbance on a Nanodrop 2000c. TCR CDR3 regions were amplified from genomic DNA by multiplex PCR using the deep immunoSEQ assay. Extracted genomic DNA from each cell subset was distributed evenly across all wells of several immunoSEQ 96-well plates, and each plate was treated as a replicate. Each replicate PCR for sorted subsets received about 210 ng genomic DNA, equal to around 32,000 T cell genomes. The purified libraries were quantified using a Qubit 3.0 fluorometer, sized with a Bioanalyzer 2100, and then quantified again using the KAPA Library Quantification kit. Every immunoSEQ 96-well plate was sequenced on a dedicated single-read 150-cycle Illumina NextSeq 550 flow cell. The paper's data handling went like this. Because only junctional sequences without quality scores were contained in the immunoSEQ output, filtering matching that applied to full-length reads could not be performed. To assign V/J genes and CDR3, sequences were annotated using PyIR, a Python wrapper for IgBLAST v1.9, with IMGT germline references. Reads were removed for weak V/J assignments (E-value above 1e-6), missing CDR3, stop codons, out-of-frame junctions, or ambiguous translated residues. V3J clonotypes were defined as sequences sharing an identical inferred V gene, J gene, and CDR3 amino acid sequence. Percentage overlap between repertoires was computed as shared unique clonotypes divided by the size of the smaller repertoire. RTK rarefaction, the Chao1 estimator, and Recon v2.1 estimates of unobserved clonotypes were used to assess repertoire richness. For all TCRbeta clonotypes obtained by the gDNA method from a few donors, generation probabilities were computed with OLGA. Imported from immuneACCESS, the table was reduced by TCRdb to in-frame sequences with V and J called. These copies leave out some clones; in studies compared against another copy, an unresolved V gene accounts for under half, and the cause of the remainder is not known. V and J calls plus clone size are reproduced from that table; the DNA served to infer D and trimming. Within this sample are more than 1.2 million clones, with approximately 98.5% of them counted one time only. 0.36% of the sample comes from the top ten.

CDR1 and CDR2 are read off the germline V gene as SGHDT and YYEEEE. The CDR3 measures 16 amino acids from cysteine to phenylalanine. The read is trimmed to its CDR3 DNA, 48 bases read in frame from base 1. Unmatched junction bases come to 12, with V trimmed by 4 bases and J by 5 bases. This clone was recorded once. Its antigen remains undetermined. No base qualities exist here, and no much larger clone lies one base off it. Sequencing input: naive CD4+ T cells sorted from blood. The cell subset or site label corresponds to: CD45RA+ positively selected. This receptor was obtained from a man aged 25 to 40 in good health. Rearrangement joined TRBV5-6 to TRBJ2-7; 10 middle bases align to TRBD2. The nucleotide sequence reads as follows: TGTGCCAGCAGCACCGTTATCGAGCGGGAGGGTGACGAGCAGTACTTC. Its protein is CASSTVIEREGDEQYF. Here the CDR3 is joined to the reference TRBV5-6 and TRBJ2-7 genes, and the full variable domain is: DAGVTQSPTHLIKTRGQQVTLRCSPKSGHDTVSWYQQALGQGPQFIFQYYEEEERQRGNFPDRFSGHQFPNYSSELNVNALLLGDSALYLCASSTVIEREGDEQYFGPGTRLTVT.